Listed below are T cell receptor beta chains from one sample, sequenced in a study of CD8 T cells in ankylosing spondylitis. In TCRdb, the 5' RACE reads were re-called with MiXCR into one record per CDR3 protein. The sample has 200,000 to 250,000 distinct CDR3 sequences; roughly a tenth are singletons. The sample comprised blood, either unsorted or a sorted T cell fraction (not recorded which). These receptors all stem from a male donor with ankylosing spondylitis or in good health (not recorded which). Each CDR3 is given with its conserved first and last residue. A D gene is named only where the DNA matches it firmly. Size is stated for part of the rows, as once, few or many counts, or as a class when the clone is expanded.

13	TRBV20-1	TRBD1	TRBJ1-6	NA	TGCAGTGCTTTGGACAGGGGGCCCTTCACCCTCCACTTT	CSALDRGPFTLHF
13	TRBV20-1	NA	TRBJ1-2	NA	TGCAGTGCTTGGGACGGAGCTAACTATGGCTACACCTTC	CSAWDGANYGYTF
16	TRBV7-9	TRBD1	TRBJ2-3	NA	TGTGTCATGGGGGAACAGGGGTTACCACCCACAGATACGCAGTATTTT	CVMGEQGLPPTDTQYF
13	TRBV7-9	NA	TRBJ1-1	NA	TGTGCCAGCAGCTGGGACTCCATCACTGAAGCTTTCTTT	CASSWDSITEAFF
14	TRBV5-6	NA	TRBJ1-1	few	TGTGCCAGCAGCCCCCCTAGGGGAAACCCTGAAGCTTTCTTT	CASSPPRGNPEAFF
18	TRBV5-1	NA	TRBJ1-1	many	TGCGCCAGCAGCGTTACGGGGCCCGGCGGGAGTAATAATGCTGAAGCTTTCTTT	CASSVTGPGGSNNAEAFF
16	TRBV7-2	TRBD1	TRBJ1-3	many	TGTGCCAGCAGCCCTAGGGACAGAATTACTGGAAACACCATATATTTT	CASSPRDRITGNTIYF
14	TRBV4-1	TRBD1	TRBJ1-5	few	TGCGCCAGCAGTCAAACCGGGACAGACCAGCCCCAGCATTTT	CASSQTGTDQPQHF
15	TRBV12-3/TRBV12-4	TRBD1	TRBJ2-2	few	TGTGCCAGCAGTAGACAGGGACCAGGCACCGGGGAGCTGTTTTTT	CASSRQGPGTGELFF
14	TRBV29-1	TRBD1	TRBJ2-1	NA	TGCAGCGTGGGAGACAGGGCGGGCTACAATGAGCAGTTCTTC	CSVGDRAGYNEQFF
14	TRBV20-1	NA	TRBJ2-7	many	TGCAGTGCTGAAGTAGGTAGCGGCTCCTACGAGCAGTACTTC	CSAEVGSGSYEQYF
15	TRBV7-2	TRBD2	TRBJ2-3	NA	TGTGCCAGCAGTAGCACTAGCGGGGGGTTAGATACGCAGTATTTT	CASSSTSGGLDTQYF
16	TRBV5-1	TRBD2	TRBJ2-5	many	TGCGCCAGCAGCTTGGGCCAGCGGGGGCCCAGAGAGACCCAGTACTTC	CASSLGQRGPRETQYF
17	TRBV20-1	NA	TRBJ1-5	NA	TGCAGTGCTAGAGATGGGCCCGGGGGGGGTAGGGATCAGCCCCAGCATTTT	CSARDGPGGGRDQPQHF
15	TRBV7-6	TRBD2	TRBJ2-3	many	TGTGCCAGCAGCTTTCTAAGCGGGGGCACAGATACGCAGTATTTT	CASSFLSGGTDTQYF
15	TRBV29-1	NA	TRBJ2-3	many	TGCAGCGTTGAGTGGAGGCAGCCGAGCACAGATACGCAGTATTTT	CSVEWRQPSTDTQYF
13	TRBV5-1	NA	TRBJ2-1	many	TGCGCCAGCGCTACTAGCTCCTACAATGAGCAGTTCTTC	CASATSSYNEQFF
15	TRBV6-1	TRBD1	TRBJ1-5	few	TGTGCCAGCAGCCCCCTGACAGGGGGCGGGCAGCCCCAGCATTTT	CASSPLTGGGQPQHF
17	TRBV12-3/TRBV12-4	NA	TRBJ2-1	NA	TGTGCCAGCAGACCCCAGGGGGCGGGGGGGCGAGGTAATGAGCAGTTCTTC	CASRPQGAGGRGNEQFF
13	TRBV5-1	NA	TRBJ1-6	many	TGCGCCAGCAGTGTGCAGGAAAATTCACCCCTCCACTTT	CASSVQENSPLHF
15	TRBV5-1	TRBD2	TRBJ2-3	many	TGCGCCAGCAGCCTGGAGGGGACTAGTCCCGATACGCAGTATTTT	CASSLEGTSPDTQYF
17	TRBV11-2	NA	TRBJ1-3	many	TGTGCCAGCAGCTTAGAGGAAGGGATCCCCACTGGAAACACCATATATTTT	CASSLEEGIPTGNTIYF
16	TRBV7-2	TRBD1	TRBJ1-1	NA	TGTGCCAGCAGCTTAACAGGGGGGAGGATGAACACTGAAGCTTTCTTT	CASSLTGGRMNTEAFF
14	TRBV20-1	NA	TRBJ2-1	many	TGCAGTGCTAGAGTGGGGGGCCCCAAGAATGAGCAGTTCTTC	CSARVGGPKNEQFF
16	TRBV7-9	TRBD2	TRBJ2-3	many	TGTGCCAGCAGCTCAGGACTAGCGGGGGCTACAGATACGCAGTATTTT	CASSSGLAGATDTQYF
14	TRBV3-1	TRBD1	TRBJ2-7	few	TGTGCCAGCAGCCAACTCGGGACAGGGGGATGGCAGTACTTC	CASSQLGTGGWQYF
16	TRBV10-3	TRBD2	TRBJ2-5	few	TGTGCCATCAGTGAGAGGACTAGCGGGGGCCAAGAGACCCAGTACTTC	CAISERTSGGQETQYF
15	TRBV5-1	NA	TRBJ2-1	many	TGCGCCAGCAGCTTGGTACAGGGACCCTACAATGAGCAGTTCTTC	CASSLVQGPYNEQFF
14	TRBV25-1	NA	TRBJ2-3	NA	TGTGCCAGCAGGCCCGGGACACTGACAGATACGCAGTATTTT	CASRPGTLTDTQYF
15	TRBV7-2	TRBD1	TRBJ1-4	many	TGTGCCAGCAGCTCAAGCGGGACAGCTAATGAAAAACTGTTTTTT	CASSSSGTANEKLFF
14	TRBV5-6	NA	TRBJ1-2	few	TGTGCCAGCAGCTTCGACCGAGCTTACTCAGGCTACACCTTC	CASSFDRAYSGYTF
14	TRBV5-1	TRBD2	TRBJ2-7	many	TGCGCCAGCAGCTGGGGGGGAGGCGGTGGCGAGCAGTACTTC	CASSWGGGGGEQYF
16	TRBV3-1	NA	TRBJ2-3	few	TGTGCCAGCAGCCAGAACCGAGGGAAGGGGGATGATACGCAGTATTTT	CASSQNRGKGDDTQYF
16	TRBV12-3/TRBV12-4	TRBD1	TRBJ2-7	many	TGTGCCAGCAGTATACACCGGGACAGGGGGCCTTACGAGCAGTACTTC	CASSIHRDRGPYEQYF
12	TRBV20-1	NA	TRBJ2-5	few	TGCAGTGCTGACGGACAGAAAGAGACCCAGTACTTC	CSADGQKETQYF
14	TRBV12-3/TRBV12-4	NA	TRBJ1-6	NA	TGTGCCAGCAGTCCAGGACAGCCGAATTCACACCTCCACTTT	CASSPGQPNSHLHF
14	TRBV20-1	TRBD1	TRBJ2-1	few	TGCAGTGCTAGTTCGGGGACAGGTCTCAATGAGCAGTTCTTC	CSASSGTGLNEQFF
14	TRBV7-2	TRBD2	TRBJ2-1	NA	TGTGCCTGCCGGGGGACTAGCGAATACAATGAACAGTTCTTC	CACRGTSEYNEQFF
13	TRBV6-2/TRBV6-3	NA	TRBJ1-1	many	TGTGCCAGCAGGCCAGGGGAGAACACTGAAGCTTTCTTT	CASRPGENTEAFF
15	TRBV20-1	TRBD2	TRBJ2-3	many	TGCAGTGCTAGAATCTTCGGACTAGCGGGCTTTGTTCAGTATTTT	CSARIFGLAGFVQYF
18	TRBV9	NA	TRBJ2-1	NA	TGTGCCAGCGCCAGGGCGGTATTCGGGACGGGACCTTACAATGAGCAGTTCTTC	CASARAVFGTGPYNEQFF
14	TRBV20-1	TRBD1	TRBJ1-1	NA	TGCAGTGCTAGGACAGGGGGAAAGGGAACTGAAGCTTTCTTT	CSARTGGKGTEAFF
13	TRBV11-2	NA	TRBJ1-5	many	TGTGCCAGCAGCCCCAGAGCGGATCAGCCCCAGCATTTT	CASSPRADQPQHF
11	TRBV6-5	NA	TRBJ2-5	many	TGTGCCAGCGCCATCGAAGAGACCCAGTACTTC	CASAIEETQYF
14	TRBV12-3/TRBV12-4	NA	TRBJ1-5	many	TGTGCCAGCAGCACAGGGTTTAGCAATCAGCCCCAGCATTTT	CASSTGFSNQPQHF